One sample yielded the 20 T cell receptor beta chains listed below, sequenced in a study of CD8 T cells in Susac syndrome. Random hexamers were used to reverse transcribe the RNA input (roughly 0.5 to 1 ug). MiXCR, run by TCRdb on the immunoSEQ multiplex PCR reads, gives a single entry per CDR3 protein. Of about 120,000 distinct CDR3 sequences listed, just under 95% are singletons. What was sequenced was CD8+ T cells from PBMCs. The receptor set was obtained from a human donor in good health.

This chain links TRBV29-1 with TRBJ1-1; D is possibly TRBD1 (6 bases). V was cut by 2 bases and J by 1 base, with 8 bases left in between. CDR3 length: 13 amino acids. Germline CDR1 reads SQVTM; CDR2 reads ANQGSEA. CDR3 bases: TGCAGCGTTGAAAGGGACAAGAACACTGAAGCTTTCTTT. Translation: CSVERDKNTEAFF.

This chain uses TRBV27 with TRBJ2-1; D is possibly TRBD2 (6 bases). This CDR3 spans 17 amino acids. Germline CDR1 is MNHEY and CDR2 is SMNVEV (reference sequence). Trimming took 5 bases from V and 3 from J, leaving 20 bases between them. The CDR3 reads CASSPTAWREIYNEQFF. In DNA form, the CDR3 reads TGTGCCAGCAGTCCTACTGCTTGGCGGGAAATCTACAATGAGCAGTTCTTC.

V is TRBV29-1 and J is TRBJ1-1; TRBD1 is a possible D gene (5 bases). The germline V gene encodes CDR1 SQVTM and CDR2 ANQGSEA. The ends were cut back, 1 base at V and 6 bases at J, with 9 bases in the middle. The CDR3 length is 12 residues. The CDR3 sequence is CSVEAGRSEAFF. In nucleotides, the CDR3 is TGCAGCGTTGAAGCAGGGAGATCTGAAGCTTTCTTT.

This clonotype has just one count. V is TRBV10-3 and J is TRBJ1-2; D may be TRBD1 (5 bases). The CDR3 is 13 amino acids. V lost 2 bases to trimming and J lost 4 bases, with 8 bases between them. The germline gives CDR1 ENHRY, CDR2 SYGVKD. CDR3 region: CAISEGQVYGYTF. CDR3 in DNA: TGTGCCATCAGTGAGGGACAAGTCTATGGCTACACCTTC.

The J gene is TRBJ2-2, the V gene TRBV7-9; 10 nucleotides line up with TRBD1. Trimming at V came to 5 bases and at J to 5 bases, leaving 11 bases not matched to a gene. Germline V lookup: CDR1 SEHNR, CDR2 FQNEAQ (reference sequence). This CDR3 spans 17 amino acids. For the CDR3, the DNA is TGTGCCAGCAGCCGGGGGACAGGGGACAGCTTTACCGGGGAGCTGTTTTTT. As protein: CASSRGTGDSFTGELFF.

V and J are TRBV7-9 and TRBJ2-3; TRBD2 agrees at 7 bases. Germline V gives CDR1 SEHNR, CDR2 FQNEAQ (reference sequence). The ends lost 5 bases at V and 4 bases at J; junction bases unmatched: 15. CDR3 size: 17 residues. CDR3 sequence reads: CASSRAQRTSGSDTQYF. The CDR3 bases are TGTGCCAGCAGCCGCGCACAAAGGACTAGTGGGTCAGATACGCAGTATTTT.

The chain recombines TRBV20-1 with TRBJ1-2; D may be TRBD1 (5 bases). Germline assignment: CDR1 DFQATT and CDR2 SNEGSKA (reference sequence). Deletions cut 3 bases from V and 8 bases from J, with 13 bases between. The CDR3 contains 12 residues. The chain's CDR3 is CSARGGLDGYTF. Written as DNA, the CDR3 is TGCAGTGCTAGGGGGGGACTGGACGGCTACACCTTC.

The chain uses TRBV29-1 and TRBJ1-1, with no clear D. Germline V gene data show CDR1 as SQVTM and CDR2 as ANQGSEA. This CDR3 is 15 amino acids long. The CDR3 loop reads CTTKSSGGLNTEAFF. In DNA form, the CDR3 reads TGCACCACAAAGTCAAGTGGAGGGCTGAACACTGAAGCTTTCTTT. The full variable domain, in which reference TRBV29-1 and TRBJ1-1 provide the parts outside the CDR3, is SAVISQKPSRDICQRGTSLTIQCQVDSQVTMMFWYRQQPGQSLTLIATANQGSEATYESGFVIDKFPISRPNLTFSTLTVSNMSPEDSSIYLCTTKSSGGLNTEAFFGQGTRLTVV.

V gene TRBV6-5 combines with J gene TRBJ2-4; 7 bases agree with TRBD1. The CDR3 totals 15 residues. CDR1 and CDR2 (germline): MNHEY, SVGAGI. J was trimmed by 10 bases and V by 0 bases; bases with no gene match: 9. CDR3 in amino acids: CASSYSQGVRWIQYF. DNA of the CDR3: TGTGCCAGCAGTTACTCCCAGGGGGTAAGATGGATTCAGTACTTC.

The genes are TRBV4-3 and TRBJ1-2; 7 positions match TRBD1. Germline lookup yields CDR1 LGHNA and CDR2 YSLEER. The CDR3 has 15 amino acids. After removal of 2 bases from V and 7 bases from J, the junction contained 10 bases not matched to a gene. The CDR3 is CASSQTPGQPFGYTF. The CDR3 nucleotides read TGCGCCAGCAGCCAAACACCGGGACAGCCTTTTGGCTACACCTTC.

This chain joins TRBV27 and TRBJ2-1; no clear D gene. CDR3 length equals 14 residues. The V end lost 4 bases, the J end lost 7 bases, and 14 bases lay between the germline ends. The germline gives CDR1 MNHEY, CDR2 SMNVEV (reference sequence). CDR3: CASSSRTGSNEQFF. Written as DNA, the CDR3 is TGTGCCAGCAGTTCTCGAACCGGGTCAAATGAGCAGTTCTTC.

The chain uses TRBV4-3 and TRBJ2-7; 11 bases map to TRBD1. Unmatched junction bases numbered 7, after V lost 0 bases and J lost 3 bases. Germline values: CDR1 LGHNA, CDR2 YSLEER. CDR3 length equals 17 residues. The CDR3 DNA follows: TGCGCCAGCAGCCAAGATAGGGGGACAGGGGGTGACTACGAGCAGTACTTC. This codes for CASSQDRGTGGDYEQYF.

This clonotype was seen just once. CDR3: CASRPSPKTADMNTEAFF. In nucleotides, the CDR3 is TGTGCCAGCAGACCGTCACCGAAAACAGCGGACATGAACACTGAAGCTTTCTTT. V usage is TRBV6-2 or TRBV6-3 and J usage is TRBJ1-1; maybe TRBD1 (5 bases). The germline CDR1 and CDR2 sequences are MNHEY and SVGEGT. With 6 bases removed from V and 0 bases from J, the gap between germline ends came to 23 bases. This CDR3 is built from 18 residues.

The rearrangement links TRBV27 to TRBJ1-1; 7 nucleotides align to TRBD1. Per germline, CDR1 MNHEY and CDR2 SMNVEV (reference sequence). The CDR3 runs to 14 residues. The V gene end was trimmed by 5 bases and the J gene end by 1 base; junction bases not matched to a gene: 4. In DNA, the CDR3 is TGTGCCAGCAGTGGACAGGTCAGGAACACTGAAGCTTTCTTT. This sequence encodes CASSGQVRNTEAFF.

The rearrangement uses TRBV2 and TRBJ2-7; D call uncertain. V lost 1 base, J lost 3 bases, and 4 bases lay in between. The CDR3 runs 12 residues. Germline V gene lookup returns CDR1 SNHLY and CDR2 FYNNEI. CDR3 coding DNA: TGTGCCAGCAGTGAAGGCAGCTACGAGCAGTACTTC. The encoded protein is CASSEGSYEQYF.

This chain joins TRBV7-9 and TRBJ1-2; no firm D call. Between the trimmed V and J ends, which lost 5 bases and 4 bases, there was a span of 14 bases. This CDR3 is built from 14 residues. The germline V gene encodes CDR1 SEHNR and CDR2 FQNEAQ (reference sequence). Here the CDR3 reads CASSPSYPGYGYTF. DNA of the CDR3: TGTGCCAGCAGCCCATCTTATCCAGGCTATGGCTACACCTTC.

The chain combines TRBV6-5 with TRBJ1-1, with no clear D. Trimming pared 4 bases from V and 6 bases from J, leaving 12 bases between. The CDR3 is made up of 13 amino acids. From germline, CDR1 is MNHEY and CDR2 SVGAGI. CDR3 sequence (DNA): TGTGCCAGCAGTTCTGTAAAAACATCTGAAGCTTTCTTT. Protein sequence: CASSSVKTSEAFF.

The chain uses TRBV29-1 and TRBJ2-5; 8 positions match TRBD2. Per germline, CDR1 SQVTM and CDR2 ANQGSEA. Trimming at V came to 8 bases and at J to 2 bases, leaving 7 bases not matched to a gene. CDR3 length equals 13 residues. CDR3 sequence (DNA): TGCAGCTCGGGAGGGGGGGGGCAAGAGACCCAGTACTTC. It encodes CSSGGGGQETQYF.

The chain links TRBV7-2 to TRBJ2-1, with TRBD2 matching over 15 bases. CDR1 is SGHTA and CDR2 is FQGNSA in the germline V gene. V gave up 5 bases and J gave up 7 bases; unmatched junction bases: 0. The CDR3 totals 14 residues. CDR3 in DNA: TGTGCCAGCAGCGGGACTAGCGGGAGGAATGAGCAGTTCTTC. It specifies CASSGTSGRNEQFF.

The chain couples TRBV4-1 to TRBJ2-3; D possibly matches TRBD1 or TRBD2 (6 bases each). The CDR3 runs 14 residues. V was trimmed by 2 bases and J by 6 bases, leaving 12 bases between them. CDR1 and CDR2 from the germline V gene are MGHRA and YSYEKL. The CDR3: CASSQWGAVDTQYF. The CDR3 DNA follows: TGCGCCAGCAGCCAATGGGGGGCGGTGGATACGCAGTATTTT.